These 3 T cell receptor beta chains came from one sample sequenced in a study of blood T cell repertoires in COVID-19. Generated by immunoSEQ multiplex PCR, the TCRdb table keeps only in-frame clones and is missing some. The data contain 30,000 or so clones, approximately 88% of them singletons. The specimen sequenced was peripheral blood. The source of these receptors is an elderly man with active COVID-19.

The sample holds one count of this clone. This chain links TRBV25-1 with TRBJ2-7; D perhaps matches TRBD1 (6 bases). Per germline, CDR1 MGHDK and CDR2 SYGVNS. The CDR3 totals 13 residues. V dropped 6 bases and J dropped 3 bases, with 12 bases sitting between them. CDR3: CASRMDSYYEQYF. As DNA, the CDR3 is TGTGCCAGCAGGATGGACAGCTACTACGAGCAGTACTTC.

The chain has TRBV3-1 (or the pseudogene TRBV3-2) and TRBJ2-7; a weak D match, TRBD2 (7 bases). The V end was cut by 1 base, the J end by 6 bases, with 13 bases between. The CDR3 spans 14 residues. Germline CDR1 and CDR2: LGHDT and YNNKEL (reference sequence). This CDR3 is CASSQGGGASEQYF. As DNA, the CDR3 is TGTGCCAGCAGCCAAGGAGGGGGGGCCTCCGAGCAGTACTTC.

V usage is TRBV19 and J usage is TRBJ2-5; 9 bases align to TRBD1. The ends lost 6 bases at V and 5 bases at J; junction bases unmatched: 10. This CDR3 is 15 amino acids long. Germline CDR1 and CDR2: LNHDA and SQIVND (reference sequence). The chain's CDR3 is CASSLQGAGSETQYF. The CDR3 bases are TGTGCCAGTAGCCTACAGGGGGCAGGGAGTGAGACCCAGTACTTC.